This T cell receptor (beta chain) stems from a study of blood T cell repertoires in COVID-19. In the study overall: From T cells, B-cell-depleted T cells, or PBMCs came the material, which was cDNA or gDNA.

Per the study methods: Amplification of reference gene primers provided the estimated nucleated cell counts. Libraries were prepared by immunoSEQ multiplex PCR; TCRdb keeps only in-frame clonotypes and omits some of them. V and J calls plus clone size are reproduced from that table; the DNA served to infer D and trimming. The sample records about 210,000 clones, about 86% being singletons. The CDR3 has 15 amino acids. Germline CDR1 reads MDHEN; CDR2 reads SYDVKM. V trimming: 6 bases; J trimming: 5 bases; junction bases outside the gene matches: 10. Cohorts were based on clinical histories the participants reported.

The receptor comes from a woman between 50 and 59 years old with acute COVID-19. The chain recombines TRBV28 with TRBJ2-1; 7 bases are a match to TRBD1. The sequenced material came from PBMCs or T cells enriched from blood (not recorded which). The CDR3 DNA reads TGTGCCAGCAGCCCTCCGGGACAGATAAACAATGAGCAGTTCTTC. This gives the protein CASSPPGQINNEQFF.